These T cell receptor beta chains were read from a single sample in a study of blood T cell repertoires in COVID-19. Measured with immunoSEQ multiplex PCR; TCRdb has only the in-frame clones, and not every one. This sample yields roughly 220,000 clones, of which approximately 86% are seen a single time; around 15% belongs to the top ten. The sequenced sample consisted of PBMCs or T cells enriched from blood (not recorded which). These receptors were collected from a woman in her fifties or sixties with acute COVID-19. The CDR3 runs from the conserved cysteine through the conserved F or W. D genes are given only for firm matches. Clone size is not always given. Where it is, it says once, few, many or a class for expanded clones.

V gene: TRBV9; clone size: once; J gene: TRBJ2-1; D gene: -; CDR3 protein: CASSVGSSYNEQFF; CDR3 DNA: TGTGCCAGCAGCGTAGGGAGCTCCTACAATGAGCAGTTCTTC
V gene: TRBV30; clone size: -; J gene: TRBJ1-5; D gene: -; CDR3 protein: CAWSREYSNQPQHF; CDR3 DNA: TGTGCCTGGAGCCGCGAGTATAGCAATCAGCCCCAGCATTTT
V gene: TRBV21-1; clone size: -; J gene: TRBJ2-7; D gene: -; CDR3 protein: CASSKGKTSGPHSYEQYF; CDR3 DNA: TGTGCCAGCAGCAAAGGGAAGACTAGCGGGCCCCACTCCTACGAGCAGTACTTC
V gene: TRBV14; clone size: -; J gene: TRBJ1-2; D gene: TRBD1; CDR3 protein: CASSQDAGTGGRYTF; CDR3 DNA: TGTGCCAGCAGCCAAGATGCCGGGACAGGGGGCCGCTACACCTTC
V gene: TRBV30; clone size: -; J gene: TRBJ1-4; D gene: -; CDR3 protein: CAWSGQSLKEKLFF; CDR3 DNA: TGTGCCTGGAGCGGACAGAGCCTAAAAGAAAAACTGTTTTTT
V gene: TRBV15; clone size: -; J gene: TRBJ1-5; D gene: -; CDR3 protein: CATSRDRGQRRPQHF; CDR3 DNA: TGTGCCACCAGCAGAGATAGGGGACAAAGGCGGCCCCAGCATTTT
V gene: TRBV2; clone size: -; J gene: TRBJ2-1; D gene: -; CDR3 protein: CASTTGAYNEQFF; CDR3 DNA: TGTGCCAGCACAACGGGAGCTTACAATGAGCAGTTCTTC
V gene: TRBV2; clone size: -; J gene: TRBJ2-1; D gene: TRBD2; CDR3 protein: CASSPWTSGRSEQFF; CDR3 DNA: TGTGCCAGCAGTCCCTGGACTAGCGGGAGATCTGAGCAGTTCTTC
V gene: TRBV10-3; clone size: -; J gene: TRBJ2-3; D gene: TRBD2; CDR3 protein: CAIMAREGDTQYF; CDR3 DNA: TGTGCCATCATGGCGCGGGAGGGTGATACGCAGTATTTT
V gene: TRBV18; clone size: -; J gene: TRBJ1-3; D gene: TRBD1; CDR3 protein: CASSRDRGRSGNTIYF; CDR3 DNA: TGTGCCAGCTCACGAGACAGGGGGCGATCTGGAAACACCATATATTTT
V gene: TRBV29-1; clone size: -; J gene: TRBJ2-5; D gene: -; CDR3 protein: CSGRTYQETQYF; CDR3 DNA: TGCAGCGGACGGACTTACCAAGAGACCCAGTACTTC
V gene: TRBV6-1; clone size: -; J gene: TRBJ2-7; D gene: TRBD1; CDR3 protein: CASSEPVGRGYEQYF; CDR3 DNA: TGTGCCAGCAGTGAACCTGTGGGCAGGGGGTACGAGCAGTACTTC
V gene: TRBV30; clone size: -; J gene: TRBJ1-5; D gene: -; CDR3 protein: CAWGGGNQPQHF; CDR3 DNA: TGTGCCTGGGGGGGCGGCAATCAGCCCCAGCATTTT
V gene: TRBV13; clone size: few; J gene: TRBJ1-1; D gene: -; CDR3 protein: CASSSSSMRGKGNTEAFF; CDR3 DNA: TGTGCCAGCAGCTCTTCGAGTATGAGGGGGAAAGGAAACACTGAAGCTTTCTTT
V gene: TRBV21-1; clone size: -; J gene: TRBJ2-3; D gene: -; CDR3 protein: CASSKGEASGATDTQYF; CDR3 DNA: TGTGCCAGCAGCAAAGGGGAGGCTAGCGGGGCCACAGATACGCAGTATTTT
V gene: TRBV3-1/TRBV3-2; clone size: -; J gene: TRBJ2-3; D gene: -; CDR3 protein: CASSRLSGTSTDTQYF; CDR3 DNA: TGTGCCAGCAGCCGTCTGAGCGGAACCAGCACAGATACGCAGTATTTT
V gene: TRBV6-5; clone size: -; J gene: TRBJ1-5; D gene: TRBD1; CDR3 protein: CASRADRGGQPQHF; CDR3 DNA: TGTGCCAGCAGGGCAGACAGGGGGGGCCAGCCCCAGCATTTT
V gene: TRBV7-3; clone size: once; J gene: TRBJ2-2; D gene: -; CDR3 protein: CASSPLLTGELFF; CDR3 DNA: TGTGCCAGCAGCCCTCTTTTGACCGGGGAGCTGTTTTTT
V gene: TRBV27; clone size: once; J gene: TRBJ2-7; D gene: TRBD2; CDR3 protein: CASRAGTGKGLAGGRYEQYF; CDR3 DNA: TGTGCCAGCAGAGCCGGGACAGGGAAAGGACTAGCGGGAGGAAGGTACGAGCAGTACTTC
V gene: TRBV10-3; clone size: -; J gene: TRBJ2-1; D gene: TRBD1; CDR3 protein: CAISESEQGVYNEQFF; CDR3 DNA: TGTGCCATCAGTGAGTCGGAACAGGGGGTCTACAATGAGCAGTTCTTC
V gene: TRBV5-1; clone size: few; J gene: TRBJ1-1; D gene: -; CDR3 protein: CASSLGPTGLLPIMNTEAFF; CDR3 DNA: TGCGCCAGCAGCTTGGGGCCCACAGGCCTTCTTCCAATTATGAACACTGAAGCTTTCTTT
V gene: TRBV27; clone size: few; J gene: TRBJ2-3; D gene: -; CDR3 protein: CASSFHGAPDTQYF; CDR3 DNA: TGTGCCAGCAGTTTTCATGGAGCGCCAGATACGCAGTATTTT
V gene: TRBV28; clone size: -; J gene: TRBJ2-5; D gene: TRBD2; CDR3 protein: CASSRATSGKETQYF; CDR3 DNA: TGTGCCAGCAGCCGCGCAACTAGCGGCAAAGAGACCCAGTACTTC
V gene: TRBV15; clone size: -; J gene: TRBJ2-5; D gene: TRBD2; CDR3 protein: CATSGDGLAGTGETQYF; CDR3 DNA: TGTGCCACCAGCGGAGATGGACTAGCGGGAACAGGGGAGACCCAGTACTTC